This T cell receptor (beta chain) originates from a study of CD8+ T cells in alopecia areata. RNA extraction and reverse transcription yielded cDNA as sequencing template. Profiled with immunoSEQ multiplex PCR; TCRdb holds only in-frame clones, not every one. The data show some 210,000 clones, with 57% seen just once and approximately 0.45% held by the top ten. The CDR3 consists of 16 residues. The V segment lost 6 bases and the J segment 6 bases; nucleotides outside the gene matches: 13. Germline V gene sequence: CDR1 KGHSH, CDR2 LQKENI. It was from alopecia areata patients that lesional scalp punch biopsies and peripheral blood were collected.

The sample consisted of CD4+ T cells sorted from blood, taken at week 0. This chain connects TRBV18 to TRBJ2-3; 9 bases match TRBD1. This receptor was taken from a human donor with alopecia areata. The CDR3: CASSPARDRAYDTQYF. As DNA, the CDR3 is TGTGCCAGCTCCCCTGCTCGGGACAGGGCCTACGATACGCAGTATTTT.